This record covers a single T cell receptor beta chain. Its specificity is not known. The data are from a study of cytotoxic CD8 clonotypes in ibrutinib-treated CLL. Study background: The subjects consisted of eleven to twelve relapsed/refractory and roughly 14 treatment-naive individuals, with 17 to 18 IGHV unmutated. Mean productive templates were approximately 230,000; mean productive rearrangements were 94,082. Study-wide results and limits: Clonality was elevated at ibrutinib response and had returned toward baseline at progression.

Trimming removed 4 bases from V and 2 bases from J; junction bases left unmatched: 6. This CDR3 comprises 15 residues. CDR1 MNHNS and CDR2 SASEGT come from the germline V gene. The authors obtained approximately 2 micrograms of genomic DNA from cryopreserved PBMCs for TCR beta libraries. Libraries were prepared by immunoSEQ multiplex PCR; TCRdb keeps only in-frame clonotypes and omits some of them. The data hold some 200,000 clones, with approximately 75% observed a single time. This receptor was taken from a human donor with chronic lymphocytic leukemia. The sequencing here drew on PBMCs, taken after 12 months of ibrutinib treatment. V is TRBV6-1 and J is TRBJ1-1; 8 nucleotides match TRBD1. The CDR3 DNA follows: TGTGCCAGCAGTGTACGGACAGGGAAAAACACTGAAGCTTTCTTT. Its protein is CASSVRTGKNTEAFF.